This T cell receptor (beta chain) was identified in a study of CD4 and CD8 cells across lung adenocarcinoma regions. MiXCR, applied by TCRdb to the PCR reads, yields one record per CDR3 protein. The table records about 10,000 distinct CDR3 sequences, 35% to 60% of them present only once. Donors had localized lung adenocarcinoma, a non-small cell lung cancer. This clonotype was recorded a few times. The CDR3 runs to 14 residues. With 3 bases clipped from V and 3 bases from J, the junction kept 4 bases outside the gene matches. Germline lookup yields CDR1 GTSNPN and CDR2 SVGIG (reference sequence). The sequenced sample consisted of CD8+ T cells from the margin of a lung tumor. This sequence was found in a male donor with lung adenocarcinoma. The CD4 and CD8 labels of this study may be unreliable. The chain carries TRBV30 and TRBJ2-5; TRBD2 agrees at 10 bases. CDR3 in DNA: TGTGCCTGGAGCCCGGGGACTAGCGAAGAGACCCAGTACTTC. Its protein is CAWSPGTSEETQYF.